A selection of T cell receptor beta chains follows, all from one sample in a study of persistence of HIV-infected CD4 T cells. These TCRs' antigens remain unknown. Assay used: immunoSEQ multiplex PCR; TCRdb lists only in-frame clones, some missing. The table lists fewer than 50,000 clones, approximately 91% of them singletons. This material consisted of CD4+ T cells sorted from PBMCs after approximately 20-hour stimulation, taken from a patient who received antiretroviral therapy. The receptors here all came from an adult man with HIV who was CMV-seropositive. Each CDR3 is given with its conserved first and last residue. Each record gives: V gene, clone size, J gene, D gene, CDR3 protein, CDR3 DNA. The D gene is left open where the match is weak. A row's size may be missing; if present it is once, few, many or a size class.

>TRBV4-1|NA|TRBJ1-2|NA
CASSLPGDTDFYGYTF
TGCGCCAGCAGCCTGCCGGGGGACACCGATTTCTATGGCTACACCTTC
>TRBV7-9|NA|TRBJ1-1|TRBD1
CASSARQGVDTEAFF
TGTGCCAGCAGCGCAAGACAGGGTGTCGACACTGAAGCTTTCTTT
>TRBV6-5|NA|TRBJ1-4|NA
CASSYSFAGVGEKLFF
TGTGCCAGCAGTTACTCGTTTGCGGGGGTGGGAGAAAAACTGTTTTTT
>TRBV28|NA|TRBJ1-2|NA
CASSLINYGYTF
TGTGCCAGCAGTTTAATTAACTATGGCTACACCTTC
>TRBV6-1|NA|TRBJ1-5|NA
CASSPGLYQPQHF
TGTGCCAGCAGTCCAGGGTTATACCAGCCCCAGCATTTT
>TRBV24-1|NA|TRBJ2-3|TRBD2
CATSQLGGTDTQYF
TGTGCCACCAGTCAGCTGGGGGGGACAGATACGCAGTATTTT
>TRBV7-2|NA|TRBJ1-3|NA
CASSLARGGNTIYF
TGTGCCAGCAGCTTAGCCCGGGGCGGAAACACCATATATTTT
>TRBV5-1|NA|TRBJ1-4|TRBD1
CASSLEYFTGGTNEKLFF
TGCGCCAGCAGCTTGGAATATTTTACAGGGGGCACTAATGAAAAACTGTTTTTT
>TRBV19|NA|TRBJ2-6|NA
CASSTREAGANVLTF
TGTGCCAGTAGTACCAGGGAGGCTGGGGCCAACGTCCTGACTTTC
>TRBV6-5|NA|TRBJ1-4|NA
CASRGAGANEKLFF
TGTGCCAGCAGAGGAGCGGGGGCTAATGAAAAACTGTTTTTT
>TRBV7-2|NA|TRBJ2-3|NA
CASSHSNTDTQYF
TGTGCCAGCTCCCATTCGAACACAGATACGCAGTATTTT
>TRBV5-1|NA|TRBJ2-5|TRBD1
CASSLFGGRGQETQYF
TGCGCCAGCAGCTTGTTTGGAGGCAGGGGGCAGGAGACCCAGTACTTC
>TRBV18|NA|TRBJ2-1|TRBD2
CASSPQRLAGSSYNEQFF
TGTGCCAGCTCACCACAGAGACTAGCGGGGAGCTCCTACAATGAGCAGTTCTTC
>TRBV24-1|NA|TRBJ1-2|NA
CATSEGKMDGYTF
TGTGCCACCAGTGAGGGGAAAATGGATGGCTACACCTTC
>TRBV28|NA|TRBJ1-1|TRBD1
CASSSYTGGSAFF
TGTGCCAGCAGTTCCTATACAGGGGGTAGCGCTTTCTTT
>TRBV3-1/TRBV3-2|NA|TRBJ1-6|NA
CASSQLGFSPLHF
TGTGCCAGCAGCCAATTAGGTTTTTCACCCCTCCACTTT
>TRBV2|NA|TRBJ1-4|NA
CASRGVATNEKLFF
TGTGCCAGCAGGGGGGTAGCAACTAATGAAAAACTGTTTTTT
>TRBV7-3|NA|TRBJ2-3|NA
CASSLASGATDTQYF
TGTGCCAGCAGCCTTGCGTCTGGAGCCACAGATACGCAGTATTTT
>TRBV7-9|NA|TRBJ1-2|NA
CASSSQGLFGGNYGYTF
TGTGCCAGCAGCTCGCAAGGCCTGTTCGGGGGTAACTATGGCTACACCTTC
>TRBV19|NA|TRBJ1-4|NA
CASSNRRTNWQVEKLFF
TGTGCCAGTAGTAACCGCCGGACGAATTGGCAGGTTGAAAAACTGTTTTTT
>TRBV7-3|NA|TRBJ2-1|TRBD2
CASSLSGGNNEQFF
TGTGCCAGCAGCCTAAGCGGGGGCAACAATGAGCAGTTCTTC
>TRBV19|NA|TRBJ1-5|NA
CASSGPSNQPQHF
TGTGCCAGTAGTGGTCCGTCTAATCAGCCCCAGCATTTT
>TRBV5-1|NA|TRBJ1-4|NA
CASRVATNEKLFF
TGCGCCAGCCGTGTTGCAACTAATGAAAAACTGTTTTTT
>TRBV7-2|NA|TRBJ2-2|NA
CASSLKVGTGELFF
TGTGCCAGCAGCTTAAAGGTCGGGACCGGGGAGCTGTTTTTT
>TRBV23-1|NA|TRBJ2-7|TRBD1
CASSPADRVAYEQYF
TGCGCCAGCAGTCCAGCGGACAGGGTGGCCTACGAGCAGTACTTC
>TRBV5-1|NA|TRBJ2-7|TRBD2
CASSLGGSGGASYEQYF
TGCGCCAGCAGCCTCGGGGGTAGCGGGGGGGCGTCCTACGAGCAGTACTTC
>TRBV28|NA|TRBJ2-7|NA
CASRGGGGSYEQYF
TGTGCCAGCCGTGGGGGGGGCGGCTCCTACGAGCAGTACTTC
>TRBV5-1|once|TRBJ2-7|NA
CASSTDTNYEQYF
TGCGCCAGCAGCACTGACACGAACTACGAGCAGTACTTC
>TRBV6-5|NA|TRBJ1-1|NA
CASSTGTLLATEAFF
TGTGCCAGCAGTACCGGGACACTACTCGCCACTGAAGCTTTCTTT
>TRBV21-1|NA|TRBJ1-2|NA
CASSPRRAGIGYTF
TGTGCCAGCAGCCCGCGACGAGCAGGTATCGGCTACACCTTC
>TRBV2|once|TRBJ1-4|NA
CASSDGGGQDEKLFF
TGTGCCAGCAGTGATGGGGGGGGTCAGGATGAAAAACTGTTTTTT
>TRBV5-4|NA|TRBJ2-7|NA
CASSLAEDRYYEQYF
TGTGCCAGCAGCTTGGCCGAGGACCGCTACTACGAGCAGTACTTC
>TRBV28|few|TRBJ1-1|NA
CASSFTGSEAFF
TGTGCCAGCAGTTTTACAGGATCCGAAGCTTTCTTT
>TRBV11-1|NA|TRBJ2-7|TRBD1
CASRSNTRTGLEQYF
TGTGCCAGCAGAAGTAATACAAGGACAGGGCTCGAGCAGTACTTC
>TRBV10-2|NA|TRBJ2-3|TRBD1
CASRKGGDTDTQYF
TGCGCCAGCAGGAAAGGGGGCGACACAGATACGCAGTATTTT
>TRBV14|NA|TRBJ2-3|NA
CASSQDSRVTDTQYF
TGTGCCAGCAGCCAAGACTCGCGGGTCACAGATACGCAGTATTTT